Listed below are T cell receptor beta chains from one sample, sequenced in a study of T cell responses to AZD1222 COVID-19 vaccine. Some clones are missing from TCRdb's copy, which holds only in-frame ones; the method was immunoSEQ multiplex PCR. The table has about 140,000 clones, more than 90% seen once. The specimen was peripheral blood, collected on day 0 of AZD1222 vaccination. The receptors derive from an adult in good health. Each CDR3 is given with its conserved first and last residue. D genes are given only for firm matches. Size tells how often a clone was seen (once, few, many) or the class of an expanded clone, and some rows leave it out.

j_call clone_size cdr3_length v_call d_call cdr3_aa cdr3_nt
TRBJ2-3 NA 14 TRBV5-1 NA CASSGGKGTDTQYF TGCGCCAGTAGTGGCGGGAAGGGCACAGATACGCAGTATTTT
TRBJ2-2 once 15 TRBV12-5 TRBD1 CASGSGTANTGELFF TGTGCTAGTGGGTCCGGGACAGCGAACACCGGGGAGCTGTTTTTT
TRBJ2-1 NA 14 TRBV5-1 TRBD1 CASIDRGRLNEQFF TGCGCCAGCATCGACAGGGGGCGCTTAAATGAGCAGTTCTTC
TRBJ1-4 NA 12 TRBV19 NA CATSDRREKLFF TGTGCCACCTCAGACAGGCGCGAAAAACTGTTTTTT
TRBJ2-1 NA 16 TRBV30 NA CAWSWFRGEINNEQFF TGTGCCTGGAGTTGGTTTAGGGGGGAAATAAACAATGAGCAGTTCTTC
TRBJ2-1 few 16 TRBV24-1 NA CATSDFPRGGYNEQFF TGTGCCACCAGTGATTTTCCCAGGGGGGGGTACAATGAGCAGTTCTTC
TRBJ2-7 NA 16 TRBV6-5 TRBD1 CASSLGAPGGPYEQYF TGTGCCAGCAGTTTAGGAGCCCCAGGGGGCCCCTACGAGCAGTACTTC
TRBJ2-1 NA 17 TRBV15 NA CATSRGGGPGKYNEQFF TGTGCCACCAGCAGAGGAGGGGGGCCCGGAAAATACAATGAGCAGTTCTTC
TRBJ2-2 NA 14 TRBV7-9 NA CASSLGGDTGELFF TGTGCCAGCAGCTTAGGGGGGGACACCGGGGAGCTGTTTTTT
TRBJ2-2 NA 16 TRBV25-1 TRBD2 CASSGTSGSVTGELFF TGTGCCAGCAGTGGAACTAGCGGGAGTGTCACCGGGGAGCTGTTTTTT
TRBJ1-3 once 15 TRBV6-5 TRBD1 CASSPQGPSGNTIYF TGTGCCAGCAGTCCACAGGGGCCCTCTGGAAACACCATATATTTT